This T cell receptor beta chain comes out of a study of OX40 agonist ivuxolimab in advanced cancers. V lost 2 bases to trimming and J lost 4 bases, with 14 bases between them. This CDR3 contains 16 residues. Germline assignment: CDR1 MNHNS and CDR2 SASEGT. Clones were sequenced by immunoSEQ multiplex PCR, and TCRdb holds only the in-frame ones, with some missing. This table holds roughly 80,000 clones, 85% to 95% found once. This receptor was obtained from an adult with an advanced solid tumor such as melanoma, head and neck, liver or kidney cancer. The chain recombines TRBV6-1 with TRBJ1-4; D remains unclear. Source: CD4+ or CD8+ T cells sorted from blood, taken in a trial of the OX40 agonist ivuxolimab. The CDR3: CASSELRQALNEKLFF. The CDR3 bases are TGTGCCAGCAGTGAACTTAGGCAGGCACTTAATGAAAAACTGTTTTTT.